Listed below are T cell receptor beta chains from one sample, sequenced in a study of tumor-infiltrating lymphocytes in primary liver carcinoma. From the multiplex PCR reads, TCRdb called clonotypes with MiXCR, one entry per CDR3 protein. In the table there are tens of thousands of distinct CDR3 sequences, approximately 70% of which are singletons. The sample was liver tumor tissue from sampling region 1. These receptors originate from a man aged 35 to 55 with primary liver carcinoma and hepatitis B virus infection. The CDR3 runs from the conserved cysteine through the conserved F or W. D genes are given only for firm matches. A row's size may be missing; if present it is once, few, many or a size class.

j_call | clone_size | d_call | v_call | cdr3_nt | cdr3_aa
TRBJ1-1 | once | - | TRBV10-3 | TGTGCCATCAGTCCAGCGGAGGGTACTGAAGCTTTCTTT | CAISPAEGTEAFF
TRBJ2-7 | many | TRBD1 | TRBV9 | TGTGCCAGCAGCGTAGGGTCAGGGACAGGGGCCCTCCACGAGCAGTACTTC | CASSVGSGTGALHEQYF
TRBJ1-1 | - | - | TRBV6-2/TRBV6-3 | TGTGTCACCAATTATCCACAAGTGAACACTGAAGCTTTCTTT | CVTNYPQVNTEAFF
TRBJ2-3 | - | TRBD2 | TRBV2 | TGTGCCAACAGTGAAACCTTAGCGGGAGGGAGCACAGATACGCAGTATTTT | CANSETLAGGSTDTQYF
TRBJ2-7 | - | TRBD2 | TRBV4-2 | TGTGCCAGCAGCCAATACGGACTAGCGGACATCGGGTCATACGAGCAGTATTTC | CASSQYGLADIGSYEQYF
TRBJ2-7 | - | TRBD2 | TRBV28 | TGTGCCAGCAGTTCAACTAGCGGGAGGACGTACTACGAGAAGTACTTC | CASSSTSGRTYYEKYF
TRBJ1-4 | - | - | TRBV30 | TGCGCCTGGAGCATAACAGAAAATGAAAAACTGTTTTTT | CAWSITENEKLFF
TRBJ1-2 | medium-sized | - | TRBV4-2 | TGTGCCAGCAGCCACACAACCCGGACAGAAAACTATGGCTACACCTTC | CASSHTTRTENYGYTF
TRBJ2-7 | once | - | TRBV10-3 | TGTGCCATCGGTGAGAGGCTAACGGAACGTCGGAACGAGCAGTACTTC | CAIGERLTERRNEQYF
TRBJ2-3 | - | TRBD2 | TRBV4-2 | TGTACCAACAGCCAAGTGGCGCTTCTAGCGGGAGCGAGATATACGCAGTATTTT | CTNSQVALLAGARYTQYF
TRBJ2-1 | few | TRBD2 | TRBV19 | TGTGCCAGTACCATCGGGACTAGACGCAATGAGCAGTTCTTC | CASTIGTRRNEQFF
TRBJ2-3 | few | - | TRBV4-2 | TGTGCCAGCAGCCAAGTGGCGCTTCTACCGGGAGCGACAGATATGCTGTATTTT | CASSQVALLPGATDMLYF
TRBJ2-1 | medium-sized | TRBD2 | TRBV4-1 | TGCGCCAGCAGCCAGGATAGCGGGAGGGCCCCCTACAATGAGCAGTTCTTC | CASSQDSGRAPYNEQFF
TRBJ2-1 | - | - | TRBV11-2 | TGTGCCAGCAGCTTACACCGGCTAGTTCGTGAGCAGTTTTTC | CASSLHRLVREQFF
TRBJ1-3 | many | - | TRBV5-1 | TGCGCCAGCAGCTTGGAGGGGCTGAGAAACACCATATATTTT | CASSLEGLRNTIYF
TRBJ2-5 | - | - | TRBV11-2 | TGTGCTAGCAGCCTAATTCCTGGTGGGGGGAAAGAGACCCAGTACTTC | CASSLIPGGGKETQYF
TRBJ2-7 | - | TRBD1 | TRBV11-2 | TGTGCCAGCATCCAAGGGACAGGGAGAACTTACGAGCAGTATTTC | CASIQGTGRTYEQYF
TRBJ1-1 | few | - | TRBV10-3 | TGCGCCATCAAGGCAGGGGAGAACACTGAAGCTTCCTTT | CAIKAGENTEASF
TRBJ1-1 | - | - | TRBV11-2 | TGTGTCAGAAGCTTAATGCCAGGGGCTGAAGCTTTCTTT | CVRSLMPGAEAFF
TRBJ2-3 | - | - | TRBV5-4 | TGTACCAGCAGCCCCGGGACCACAGTTGATACGCAGTATTTT | CTSSPGTTVDTQYF